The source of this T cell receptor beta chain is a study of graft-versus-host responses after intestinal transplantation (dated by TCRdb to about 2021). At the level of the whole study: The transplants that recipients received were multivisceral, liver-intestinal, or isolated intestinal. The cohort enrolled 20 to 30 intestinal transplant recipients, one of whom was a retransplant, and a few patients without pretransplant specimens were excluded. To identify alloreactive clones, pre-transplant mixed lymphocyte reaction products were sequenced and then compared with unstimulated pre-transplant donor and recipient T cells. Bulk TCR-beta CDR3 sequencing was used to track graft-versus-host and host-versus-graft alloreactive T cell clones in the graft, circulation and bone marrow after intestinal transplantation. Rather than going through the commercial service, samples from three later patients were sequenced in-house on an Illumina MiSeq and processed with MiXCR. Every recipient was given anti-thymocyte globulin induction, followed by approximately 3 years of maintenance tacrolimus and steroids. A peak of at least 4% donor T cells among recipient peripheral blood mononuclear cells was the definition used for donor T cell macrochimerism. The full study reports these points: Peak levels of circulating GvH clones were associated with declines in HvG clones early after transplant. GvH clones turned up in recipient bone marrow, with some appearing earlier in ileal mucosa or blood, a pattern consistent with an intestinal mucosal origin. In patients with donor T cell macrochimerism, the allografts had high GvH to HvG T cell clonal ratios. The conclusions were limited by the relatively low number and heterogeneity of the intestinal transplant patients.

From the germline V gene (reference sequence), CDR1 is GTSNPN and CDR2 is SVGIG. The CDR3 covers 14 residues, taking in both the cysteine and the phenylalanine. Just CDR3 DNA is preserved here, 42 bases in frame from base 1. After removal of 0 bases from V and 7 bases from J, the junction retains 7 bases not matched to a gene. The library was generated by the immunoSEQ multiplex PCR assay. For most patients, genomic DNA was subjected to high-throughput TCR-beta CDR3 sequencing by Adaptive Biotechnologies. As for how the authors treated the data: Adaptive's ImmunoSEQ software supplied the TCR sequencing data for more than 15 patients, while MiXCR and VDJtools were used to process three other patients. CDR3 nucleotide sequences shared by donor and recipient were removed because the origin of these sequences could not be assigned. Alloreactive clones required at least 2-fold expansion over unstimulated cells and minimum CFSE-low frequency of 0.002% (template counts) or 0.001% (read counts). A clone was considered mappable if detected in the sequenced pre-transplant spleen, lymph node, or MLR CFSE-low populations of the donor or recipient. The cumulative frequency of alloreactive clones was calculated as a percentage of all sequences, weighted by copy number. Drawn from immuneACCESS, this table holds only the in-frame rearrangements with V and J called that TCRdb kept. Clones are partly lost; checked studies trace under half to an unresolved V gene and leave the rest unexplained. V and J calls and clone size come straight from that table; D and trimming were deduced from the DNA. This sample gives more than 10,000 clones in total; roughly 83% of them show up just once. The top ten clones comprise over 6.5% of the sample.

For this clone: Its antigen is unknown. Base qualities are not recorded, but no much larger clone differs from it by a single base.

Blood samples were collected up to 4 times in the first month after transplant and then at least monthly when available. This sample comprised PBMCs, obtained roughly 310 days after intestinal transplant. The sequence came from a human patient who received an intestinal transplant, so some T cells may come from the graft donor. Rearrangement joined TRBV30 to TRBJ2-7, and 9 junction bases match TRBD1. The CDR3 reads CAWSVGQGLREQYF. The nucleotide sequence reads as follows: TGTGCCTGGAGTGTAGGACAGGGGTTGAGGGAGCAGTACTTC.